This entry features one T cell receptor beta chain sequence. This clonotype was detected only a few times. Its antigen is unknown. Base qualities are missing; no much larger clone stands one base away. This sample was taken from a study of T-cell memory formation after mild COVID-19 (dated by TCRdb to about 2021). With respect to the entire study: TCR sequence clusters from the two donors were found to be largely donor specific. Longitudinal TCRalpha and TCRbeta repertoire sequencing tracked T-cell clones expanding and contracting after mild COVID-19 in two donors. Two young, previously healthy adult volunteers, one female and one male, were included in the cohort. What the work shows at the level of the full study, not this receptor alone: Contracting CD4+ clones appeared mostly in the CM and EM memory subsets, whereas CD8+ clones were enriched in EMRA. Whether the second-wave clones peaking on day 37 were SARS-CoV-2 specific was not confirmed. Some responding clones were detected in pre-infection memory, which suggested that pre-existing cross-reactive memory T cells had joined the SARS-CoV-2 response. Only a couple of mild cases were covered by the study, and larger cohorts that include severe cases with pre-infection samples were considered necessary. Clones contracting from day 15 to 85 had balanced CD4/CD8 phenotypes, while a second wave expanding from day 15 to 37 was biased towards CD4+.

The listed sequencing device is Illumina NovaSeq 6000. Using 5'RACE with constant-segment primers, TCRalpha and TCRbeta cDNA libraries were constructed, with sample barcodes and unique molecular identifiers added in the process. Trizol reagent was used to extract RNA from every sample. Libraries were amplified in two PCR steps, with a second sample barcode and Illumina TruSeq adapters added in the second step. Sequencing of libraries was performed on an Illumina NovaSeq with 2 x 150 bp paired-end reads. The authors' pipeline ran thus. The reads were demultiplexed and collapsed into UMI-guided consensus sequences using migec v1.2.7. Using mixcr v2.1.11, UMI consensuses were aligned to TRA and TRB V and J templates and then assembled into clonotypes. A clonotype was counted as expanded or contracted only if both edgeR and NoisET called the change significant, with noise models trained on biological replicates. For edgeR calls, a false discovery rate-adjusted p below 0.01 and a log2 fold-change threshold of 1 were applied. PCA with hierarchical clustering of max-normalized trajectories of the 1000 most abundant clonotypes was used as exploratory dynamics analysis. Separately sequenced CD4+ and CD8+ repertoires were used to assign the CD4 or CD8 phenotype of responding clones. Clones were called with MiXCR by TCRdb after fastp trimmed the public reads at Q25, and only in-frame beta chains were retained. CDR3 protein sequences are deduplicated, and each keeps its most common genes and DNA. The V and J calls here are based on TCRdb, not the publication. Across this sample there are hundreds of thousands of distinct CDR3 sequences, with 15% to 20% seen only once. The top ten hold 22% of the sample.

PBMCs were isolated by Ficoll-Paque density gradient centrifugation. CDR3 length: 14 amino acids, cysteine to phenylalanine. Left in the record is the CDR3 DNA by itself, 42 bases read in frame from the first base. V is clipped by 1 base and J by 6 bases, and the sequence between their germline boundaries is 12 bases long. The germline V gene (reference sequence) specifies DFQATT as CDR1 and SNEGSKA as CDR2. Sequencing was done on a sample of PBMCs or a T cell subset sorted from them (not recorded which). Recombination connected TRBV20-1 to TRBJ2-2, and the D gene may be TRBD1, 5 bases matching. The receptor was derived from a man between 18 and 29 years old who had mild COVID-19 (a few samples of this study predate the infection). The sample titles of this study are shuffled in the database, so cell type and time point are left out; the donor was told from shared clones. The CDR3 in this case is CSARGPAGSGELFF. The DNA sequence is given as TGCAGTGCTAGAGGGCCAGCAGGGTCCGGGGAGCTGTTTTTT.